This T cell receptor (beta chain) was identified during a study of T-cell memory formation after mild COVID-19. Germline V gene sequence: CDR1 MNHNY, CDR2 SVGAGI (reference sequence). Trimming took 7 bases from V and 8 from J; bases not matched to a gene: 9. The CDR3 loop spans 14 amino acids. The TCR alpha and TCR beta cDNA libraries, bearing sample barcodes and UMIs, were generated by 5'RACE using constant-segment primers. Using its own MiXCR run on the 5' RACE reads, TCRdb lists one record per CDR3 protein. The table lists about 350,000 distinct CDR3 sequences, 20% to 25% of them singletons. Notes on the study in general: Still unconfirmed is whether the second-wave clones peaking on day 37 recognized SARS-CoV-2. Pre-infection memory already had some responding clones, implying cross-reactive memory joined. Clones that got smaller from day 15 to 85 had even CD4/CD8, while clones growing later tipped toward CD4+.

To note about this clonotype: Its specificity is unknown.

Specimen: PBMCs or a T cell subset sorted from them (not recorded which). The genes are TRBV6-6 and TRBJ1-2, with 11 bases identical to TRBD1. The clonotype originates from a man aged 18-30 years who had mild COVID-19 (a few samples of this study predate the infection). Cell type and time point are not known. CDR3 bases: TGTGCCAGCAACCCTGGACAGGGGGCAAAAGGCTACACCTTC. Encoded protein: CASNPGQGAKGYTF.